This T cell receptor (beta chain) was documented in a study of PD-1 blockade in classical Hodgkin lymphoma. The overall study: A 3 mg/kg intravenous dose of nivolumab was received by patients every 2 weeks.

This CDR3 is 12 amino acids long. Germline V lookup: CDR1 LNHDA, CDR2 SQIVND (reference sequence). V gave up 4 bases and J gave up 4 bases, with 7 bases separating them. Assay used: immunoSEQ multiplex PCR; TCRdb lists only in-frame clones, some missing. The sample carries about 41,000 clones, over 70% recorded once. Every patient had relapsed following autologous stem cell transplantation, and cohorts differed in brentuximab vedotin exposure. Each best response was a complete response, a partial response or progressive disease. The chain is built from TRBV19 and TRBJ1-2; the D is unclear. The clonotype originates from a human donor with classical Hodgkin lymphoma. The specimen comprised peripheral blood mononuclear cells (PBMCs), sampled at baseline. The DNA of the CDR3 is TGTGCCAGTAGTACGAGGAGCTATGGCTACACCTTC. Translation gives CASSTRSYGYTF.